Included here is one T cell receptor beta chain sequence, with context. Antigen unknown. These data come from a study of beta chain features in type 1 diabetes. General study points: Naive, central memory and Treg TCRB repertoires appeared more alike in patients than in healthy donors. Patients with Type 1 diabetes showed moderately but significantly shorter TCRB CDR3s in all four CD4+ subsets.

The CDR3 contains 15 residues. Trimming took 3 bases from V and 0 from J; bases not matched to a gene: 4. Germline-derived CDR1 and CDR2 are SEHNR and FQNEAQ (reference sequence). Expressed TCRB transcripts were sequenced because the isolated RNA had all been reverse transcribed beforehand. Profiled with immunoSEQ multiplex PCR; TCRdb holds only in-frame clones, not every one. The sample yields about 160,000 clones, roughly 60% seen once. The origin of this receptor is a man aged 30 to 45 with type 1 diabetes. Material: naive CD4+ T cells from blood. The chain couples TRBV7-9 to TRBJ2-7, with 8 bases that match TRBD1. As DNA, the CDR3 is TGTGCCAGCAGCTTGAGGGACAGGAGCTCCTACGAGCAGTACTTC. This sequence encodes CASSLRDRSSYEQYF.